This TCR beta chain was identified in a study of Ad26.COV2.S vaccination and SARS-CoV-2 variants. As for the study in general: In the COV1001 trial, the donor was in the Ad26.COV2.S arm. Intramuscular Ad26.COV2.S doses were given once or twice, 56 days apart.

The sample's treatment: 15 to 20 received Ad26.COV2.S at low or high dose, single or two shots; about 5 received placebo; per-sample allocation not given. Day 63 after the first injection of vaccine or placebo was the sampling time. Participants' vaccine, an Ad26 vector, delivered Wuhan-strain SARS-CoV-2 spike. Trimming took off 5 bases at V and 1 base at J, with 14 bases between the two ends. Germline V gives CDR1 SGHTA, CDR2 FQGNSA. The CDR3 has 15 amino acids. Here immunoSEQ multiplex PCR was the method, and the copy in TCRdb shows in-frame clones only, minus some. The data show around 350,000 clones, approximately 85% seen once.

This TCR derives from a person between 18 and 60 years old who received the Ad26.COV2.S COVID-19 vaccine or a placebo. The material was peripheral blood, obtained in a trial of Ad26.COV2.S vaccine versus placebo. The chain is built from TRBV7-2 and TRBJ2-5; D ambiguous. The CDR3 loop is CASSPPPGSQETQYF. The CDR3 coding sequence is TGTGCCAGCAGCCCCCCGCCGGGTAGCCAAGAGACCCAGTACTTC.